The clone carrying this T cell receptor (beta chain) has only a few counts. Its cognate antigen is unknown. Authors' analysis steps: Samples contained a median of approximately 100,000 TCRs, with a range of about 20,000 to 750,000. MiXCR, applied by TCRdb to the RACE reads, yields one record per CDR3 protein. These V and J calls originate from TCRdb's pipeline instead of the authors' own analysis. The repertoire consists of some 81,000 distinct CDR3 sequences, with roughly 7.2% occurring once and the leading ten covering around 1.5%. Indicated time point: patch test 1, 2 weeks after DPC sensitization. The treatment here: therapeutic diphenylcyclopropenone sensitization with weekly scalp DPC. This entry is derived from a study of human T cells and chemical hapten exposure. Whole-study context: Researchers reported sensitizing a roughly 2 cm by roughly 2 cm upper inner arm skin site with 2% DPC. The study's findings and limits: Significantly more large CDR3 similarity clusters arose among expanded TCRs than among controls. Patch test score tracked positively with PT1 expanded TCR counts.

Trimming cost V 5 bases and J 7 bases, with 12 bases left between them. The CDR3 sequence is 12 residues long. Germline CDR1 SQVTM, CDR2 ANQGSEA. The receptor was isolated from a woman aged 25 to 45 with alopecia areata. Some clones in this sample may be carry-over from other donors' samples. The chain has TRBV29-1 and TRBJ1-5; no clear D gene. The sample consisted of whole blood, taken in connection with sensitization to the hapten diphenylcyclopropenone (DPC). CDR3 protein: CSVRISGQPQHF. In DNA, the CDR3 is TGCAGCGTTCGCATTTCGGGGCAGCCCCAGCATTTT.